Following are 8 T cell receptor beta chains from one sample sequenced in a study of blood T cell repertoires in COVID-19. Produced via immunoSEQ multiplex PCR; TCRdb's table is partial and in-frame only. The sample has 200,000 to 300,000 clones, 70% to 90% seen once. Sequencing used peripheral blood. Receptors originate from a woman in her twenties or thirties with COVID-19, enrolled during active disease.

This clone was counted once. V gene TRBV24-1 combines with J gene TRBJ2-1, with unresolved D. V was clipped by 5 bases and J by 2 bases, with 9 bases between them. This CDR3 comprises 14 residues. Germline lookup yields CDR1 KGHDR and CDR2 SFDVKD. CDR3 loop: CATSVPGPYNEQFF. Written as DNA, the CDR3 is TGTGCCACCAGTGTTCCAGGCCCCTACAATGAGCAGTTCTTC.

The chain joins TRBV27 to TRBJ2-7; 7 bases agree with TRBD1. Germline assignment: CDR1 MNHEY and CDR2 SMNVEV (reference sequence). The length of the CDR3 is 15 residues. Trimming took 5 bases from V and 7 from J; bases not matched to a gene: 14. The DNA of the CDR3 is TGTGCCAGCAGTCCCATTCCCGACAGGGAGTGGGAGCAGTACGTC. It is translated as CASSPIPDREWEQYV.

The rearrangement joins TRBV11-2 to TRBJ2-1; 14 positions agree with TRBD2. Losses at the gene ends were 5 bases for V and 14 bases for J; bases not matched to a gene: 11. The CDR3 is 15 residues long. Germline V gene data show CDR1 as SGHAT and CDR2 as FQNNGV. CDR3 nucleotide sequence: TGTGCCAGCAGCCCACGGACTAGCGGGGGGTCTCTGGAGTTCTTC. Its protein product is CASSPRTSGGSLEFF.

The rearrangement joins TRBV6-2 or TRBV6-3 to TRBJ1-5; a weak D match, TRBD1 (6 bases). Germline V gene lookup returns CDR1 MNHEY and CDR2 SVGEGT. CDR3 size: 15 residues. Trimming removed 5 bases from V and 5 bases from J, with 16 bases in between. The chain's CDR3 is CASSERGLLDQPQHF. CDR3 bases: TGTGCCAGCAGTGAGAGGGGGTTGTTGGATCAGCCCCAGCATTTT.

This clone was seen just once. The chain carries TRBV4-3 and TRBJ1-1; possible D gene TRBD1, 5 bases. Germline loops: CDR1 LGHNA, CDR2 YSLEER. This CDR3 has 15 amino acids. V lost 0 bases and J 1 base, leaving 9 bases between the germline ends. In nucleotides, the CDR3 is TGCGCCAGCAGCCAAGACTGGGGCCGGAACACTGAAGCTTTCTTT. Its protein is CASSQDWGRNTEAFF.

The CDR3 spells CASSLSGATNYGYTF. The CDR3 bases are TGTGCCAGCAGTTTATCAGGGGCCACTAACTATGGCTACACCTTC. V gene TRBV6-6 combines with J gene TRBJ1-2, with D perhaps TRBD1 (6 bases). The ends were cut back, 4 bases at V and 0 bases at J, with 12 bases in the middle. The CDR3 runs 15 residues. The germline CDR1 and CDR2 sequences are MNHNY and SVGAGI (reference sequence).

The chain has TRBV29-1 and TRBJ2-2; 7 bases map to TRBD1. Germline lookup yields CDR1 SQVTM and CDR2 ANQGSEA. This CDR3 region has 12 residues. V lost 6 bases to trimming and J lost 6 bases; unmatched junction nucleotides: 4. CDR3 in amino acids: CSVEQGSGELFF. The CDR3 DNA reads as TGCAGCGTGGAACAGGGGTCCGGGGAGCTGTTTTTT.

This chain uses TRBV11-2 with TRBJ1-3; 7 bases fit TRBD1. The J segment lost 7 bases and the V segment lost 3 bases, leaving 6 bases of the junction unmatched. Germline loops: CDR1 SGHAT, CDR2 FQNNGV. CDR3 length: 14 residues. CDR3 region: CASSFRRQGNTIYF. In DNA, the CDR3 is TGTGCCAGCAGCTTTCGGAGACAGGGCAACACCATATATTTT.